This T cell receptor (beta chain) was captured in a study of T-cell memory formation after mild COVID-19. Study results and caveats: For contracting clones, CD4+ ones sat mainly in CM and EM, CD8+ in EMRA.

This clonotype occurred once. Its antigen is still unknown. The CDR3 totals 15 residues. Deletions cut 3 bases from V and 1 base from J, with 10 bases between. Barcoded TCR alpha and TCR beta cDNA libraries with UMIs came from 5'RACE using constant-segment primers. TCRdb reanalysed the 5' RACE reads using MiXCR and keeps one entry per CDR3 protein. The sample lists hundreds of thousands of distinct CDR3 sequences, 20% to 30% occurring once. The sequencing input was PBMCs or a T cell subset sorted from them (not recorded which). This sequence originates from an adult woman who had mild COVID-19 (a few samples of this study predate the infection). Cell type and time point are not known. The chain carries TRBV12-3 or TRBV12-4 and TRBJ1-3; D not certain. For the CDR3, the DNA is TGTGCCAGCAGTTTGGGGTTTAGGTCTGGAAACACCATATATTTT. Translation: CASSLGFRSGNTIYF.